The source of this T cell receptor beta chain is a study of blood T cell repertoires in COVID-19. About the study: Samples taken during acute and convalescent COVID-19 were collected in the United States, Italy and Spain. PBMCs, B-cell-depleted T cells, or T cells provided the cDNA or gDNA that made up the material.

Deletions cut 2 bases from V and 0 bases from J, with 10 bases between. The CDR3 totals 15 residues. The V gene's germline CDR1 is LNHDA and CDR2 SQIVND (reference sequence). The protocol was immunoSEQ multiplex PCR, while the TCRdb copy is restricted to in-frame clones and leaves out a portion. This table has about 140,000 clones, roughly nine tenths appearing once. This clonotype was sampled from a human donor in a cohort sampled during active COVID-19. J is TRBJ1-1 and V is TRBV19, with D perhaps matching TRBD1 (6 bases). The specimen sequenced was peripheral blood. The CDR3 nucleotides read TGTGCCAGTAGTATATCGAACAGGGTGAACACTGAAGCTTTCTTT. It yields the protein CASSISNRVNTEAFF. The variable domain in full, completed from reference TRBV19 and TRBJ1-1, reads DGGITQSPKYLFRKEGQNVTLSCEQNLNHDAMYWYRQDPGQGLRLIYYSQIVNDFQKGDIAEGYSVSREKKESFPLTVTSAQKNPTAFYLCASSISNRVNTEAFFGQGTRLTVV.